This T cell receptor beta chain came from a study of vaccination and CD4 T cells after COVID-19. Study background: Spike peptides, overlapping and drawn from SARS-CoV-2, HCoV-NL63, HCoV-OC43 and HCoV-229E, were used to stimulate cells.

The Oncomine TCR Beta short-read assay sequenced DNA from cultured CD4+ T cells. One entry per CDR3 protein, called by TCRdb with MiXCR from the PCR reads. This table holds about 12,000 distinct CDR3 sequences, 60% to 80% found once. The treatment denotes: roughly 11-day PBMC culture with coronavirus spike peptide pools or control peptides (ViraFEST assay). In the case of this clonotype: Its antigen is unknown.

CDR1 is SGHTA and CDR2 is FQGNSA in the germline V gene. V was pared by 3 bases and J by 7 bases, with 8 bases of the junction left unmatched. CDR3 length: 15 amino acids. This TCR was recovered from a human donor who received a COVID-19 vaccine. This chain links TRBV7-2 with TRBJ2-7; 11 bases map to TRBD2. The sample in question was CD4+ T cells from blood, cultured in vitro, obtained after SARS-CoV-2 vaccination. The CDR3 reads CASSFTSGGEWEQYF. In DNA form, the CDR3 reads TGTGCCAGCAGCTTTACTAGCGGGGGCGAGTGGGAGCAGTACTTC.